Listed here is a single TCR beta chain. The data originate from a study of blood T cell repertoires in COVID-19. As originally analysed: The authors estimated nucleated cell counts from reference gene primer amplification. Method: immunoSEQ multiplex PCR; TCRdb's copy keeps in-frame clones and lacks some. The D gene and trimming were derived from the DNA, and the V and J assignments and clone size from that table. The sample contains roughly 140,000 clones, over 60% of which appear only once. The V gene's germline CDR1 is WSHSY and CDR2 SAAADI. Trimming left V 6 bases short and J 0 bases short, with 11 bases between. This CDR3 is built from 14 residues.

The genes are TRBV10-2 and TRBJ1-2; no definite D call. The receptor's source is a woman older than 75 with acute or convalescent COVID-19. Sequencing was performed on peripheral blood. As DNA, the CDR3 is TGCGCCAGCAGCCCGAATCTAGCTAACTATGGCTACACCTTC. It encodes CASSPNLANYGYTF.